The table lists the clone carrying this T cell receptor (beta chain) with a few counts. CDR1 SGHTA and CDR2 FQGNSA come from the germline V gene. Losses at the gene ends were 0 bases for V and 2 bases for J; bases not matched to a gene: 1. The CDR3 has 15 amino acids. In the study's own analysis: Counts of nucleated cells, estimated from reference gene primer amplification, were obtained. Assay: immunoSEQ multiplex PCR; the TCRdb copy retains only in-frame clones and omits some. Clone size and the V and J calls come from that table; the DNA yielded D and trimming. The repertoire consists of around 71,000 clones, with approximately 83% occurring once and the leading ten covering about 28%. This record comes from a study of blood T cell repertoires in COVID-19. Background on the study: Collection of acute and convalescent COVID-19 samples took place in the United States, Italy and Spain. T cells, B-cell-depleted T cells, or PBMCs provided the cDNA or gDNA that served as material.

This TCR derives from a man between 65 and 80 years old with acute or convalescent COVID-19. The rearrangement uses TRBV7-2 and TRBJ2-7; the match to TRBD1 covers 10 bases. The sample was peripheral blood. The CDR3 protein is CASSLAGQGPYEQYF. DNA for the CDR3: TGTGCCAGCAGCTTAGCGGGACAGGGGCCCTACGAGCAGTACTTC.